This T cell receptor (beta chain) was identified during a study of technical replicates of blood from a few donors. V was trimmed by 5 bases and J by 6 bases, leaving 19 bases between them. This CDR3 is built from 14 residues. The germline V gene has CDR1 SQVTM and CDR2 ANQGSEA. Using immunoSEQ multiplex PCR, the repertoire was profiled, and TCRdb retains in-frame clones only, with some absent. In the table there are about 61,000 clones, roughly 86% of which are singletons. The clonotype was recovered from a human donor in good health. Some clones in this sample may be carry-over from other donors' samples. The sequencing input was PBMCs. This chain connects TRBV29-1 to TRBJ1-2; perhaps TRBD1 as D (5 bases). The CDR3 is CSVLRDLTINGYTF. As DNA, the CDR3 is TGCAGCGTTCTCCGGGACTTAACTATAAATGGCTACACCTTC.